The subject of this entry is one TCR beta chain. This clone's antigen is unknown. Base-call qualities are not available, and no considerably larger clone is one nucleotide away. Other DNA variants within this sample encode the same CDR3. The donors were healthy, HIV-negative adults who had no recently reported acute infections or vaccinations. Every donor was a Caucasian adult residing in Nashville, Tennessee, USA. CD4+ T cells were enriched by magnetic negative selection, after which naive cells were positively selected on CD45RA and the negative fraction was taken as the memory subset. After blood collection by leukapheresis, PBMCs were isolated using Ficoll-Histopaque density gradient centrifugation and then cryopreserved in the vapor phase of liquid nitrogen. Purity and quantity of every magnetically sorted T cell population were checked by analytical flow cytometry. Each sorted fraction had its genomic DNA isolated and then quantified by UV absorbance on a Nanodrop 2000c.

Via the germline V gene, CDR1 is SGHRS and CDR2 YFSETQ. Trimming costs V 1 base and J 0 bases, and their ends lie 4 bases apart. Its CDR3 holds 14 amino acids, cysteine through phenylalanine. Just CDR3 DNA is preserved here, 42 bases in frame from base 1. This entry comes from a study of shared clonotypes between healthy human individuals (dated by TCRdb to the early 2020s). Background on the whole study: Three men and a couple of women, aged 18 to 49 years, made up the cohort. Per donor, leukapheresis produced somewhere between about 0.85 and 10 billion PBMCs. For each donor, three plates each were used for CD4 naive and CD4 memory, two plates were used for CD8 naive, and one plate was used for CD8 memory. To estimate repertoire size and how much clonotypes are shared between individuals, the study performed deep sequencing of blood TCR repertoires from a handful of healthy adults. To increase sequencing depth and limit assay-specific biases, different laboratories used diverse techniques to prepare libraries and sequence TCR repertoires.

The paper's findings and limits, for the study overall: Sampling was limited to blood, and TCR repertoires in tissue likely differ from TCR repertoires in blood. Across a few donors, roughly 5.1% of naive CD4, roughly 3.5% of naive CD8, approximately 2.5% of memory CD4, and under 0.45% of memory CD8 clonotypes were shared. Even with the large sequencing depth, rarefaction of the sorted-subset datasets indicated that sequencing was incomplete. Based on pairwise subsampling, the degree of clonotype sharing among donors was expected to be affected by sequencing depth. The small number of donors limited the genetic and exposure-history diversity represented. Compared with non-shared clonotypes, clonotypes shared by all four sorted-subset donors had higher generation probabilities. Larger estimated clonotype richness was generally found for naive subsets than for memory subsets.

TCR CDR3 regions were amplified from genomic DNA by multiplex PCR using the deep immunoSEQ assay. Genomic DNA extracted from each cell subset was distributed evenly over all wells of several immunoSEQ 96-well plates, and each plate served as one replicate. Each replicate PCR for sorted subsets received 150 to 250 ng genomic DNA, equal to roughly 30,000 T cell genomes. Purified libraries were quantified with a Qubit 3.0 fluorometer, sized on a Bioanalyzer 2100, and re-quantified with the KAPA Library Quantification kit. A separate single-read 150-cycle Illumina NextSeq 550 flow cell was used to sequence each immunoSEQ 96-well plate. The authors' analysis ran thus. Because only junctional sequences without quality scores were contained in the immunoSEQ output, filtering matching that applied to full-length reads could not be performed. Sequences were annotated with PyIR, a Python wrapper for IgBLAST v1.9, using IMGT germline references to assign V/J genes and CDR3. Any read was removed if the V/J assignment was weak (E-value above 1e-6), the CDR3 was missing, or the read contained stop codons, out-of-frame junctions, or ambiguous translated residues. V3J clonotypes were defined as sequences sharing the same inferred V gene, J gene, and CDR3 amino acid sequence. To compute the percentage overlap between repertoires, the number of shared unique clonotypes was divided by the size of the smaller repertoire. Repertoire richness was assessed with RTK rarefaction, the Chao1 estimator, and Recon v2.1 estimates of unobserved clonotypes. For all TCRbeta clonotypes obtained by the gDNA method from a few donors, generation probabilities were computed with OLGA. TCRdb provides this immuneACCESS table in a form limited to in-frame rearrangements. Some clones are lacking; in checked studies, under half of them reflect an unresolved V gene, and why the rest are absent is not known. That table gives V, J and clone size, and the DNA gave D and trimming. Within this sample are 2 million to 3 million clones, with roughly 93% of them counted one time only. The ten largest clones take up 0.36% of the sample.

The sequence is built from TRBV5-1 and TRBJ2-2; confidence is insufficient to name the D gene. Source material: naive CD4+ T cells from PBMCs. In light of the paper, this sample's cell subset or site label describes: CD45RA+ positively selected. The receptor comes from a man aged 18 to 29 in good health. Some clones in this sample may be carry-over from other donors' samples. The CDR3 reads CASSLSANTGELFF. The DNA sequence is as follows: TGCGCCAGCAGCTTGAGCGCGAACACCGGGGAGCTGTTTTTT.